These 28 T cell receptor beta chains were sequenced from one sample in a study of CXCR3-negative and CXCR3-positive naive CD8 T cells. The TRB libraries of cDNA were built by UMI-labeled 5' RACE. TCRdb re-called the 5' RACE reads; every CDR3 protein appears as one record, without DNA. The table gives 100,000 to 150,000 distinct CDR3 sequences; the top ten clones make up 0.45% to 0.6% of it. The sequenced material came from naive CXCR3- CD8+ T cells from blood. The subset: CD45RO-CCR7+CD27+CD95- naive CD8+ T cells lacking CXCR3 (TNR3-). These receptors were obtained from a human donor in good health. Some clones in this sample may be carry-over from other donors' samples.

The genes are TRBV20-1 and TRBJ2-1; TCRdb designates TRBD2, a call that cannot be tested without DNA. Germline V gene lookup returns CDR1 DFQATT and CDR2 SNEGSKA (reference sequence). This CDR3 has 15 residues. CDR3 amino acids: CSAQKLAADWYEQFF.

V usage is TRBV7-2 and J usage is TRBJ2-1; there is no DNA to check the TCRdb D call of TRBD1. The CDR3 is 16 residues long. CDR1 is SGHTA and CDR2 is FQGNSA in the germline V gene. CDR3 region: CASSLDGGPANNEQFF.

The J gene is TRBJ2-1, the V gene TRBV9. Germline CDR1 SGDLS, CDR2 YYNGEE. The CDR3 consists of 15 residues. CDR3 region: CASSVVGGVYNEQFF.

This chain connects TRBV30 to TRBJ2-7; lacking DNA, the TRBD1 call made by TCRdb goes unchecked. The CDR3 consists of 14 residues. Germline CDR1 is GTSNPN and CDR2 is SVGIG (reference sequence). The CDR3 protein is CAAHSGTGHYEQYF.

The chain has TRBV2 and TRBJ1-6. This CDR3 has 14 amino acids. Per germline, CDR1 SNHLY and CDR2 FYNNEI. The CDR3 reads CASLRRRDNSPLHF.

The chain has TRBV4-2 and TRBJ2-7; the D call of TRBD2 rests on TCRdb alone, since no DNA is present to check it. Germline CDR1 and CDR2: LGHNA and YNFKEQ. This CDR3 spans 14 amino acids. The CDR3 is CASSQGSGTFEQYF.

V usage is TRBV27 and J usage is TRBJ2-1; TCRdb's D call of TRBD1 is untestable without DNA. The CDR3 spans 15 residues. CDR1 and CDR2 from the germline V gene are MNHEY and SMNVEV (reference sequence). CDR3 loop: CASSLSGGGSSEQFF.

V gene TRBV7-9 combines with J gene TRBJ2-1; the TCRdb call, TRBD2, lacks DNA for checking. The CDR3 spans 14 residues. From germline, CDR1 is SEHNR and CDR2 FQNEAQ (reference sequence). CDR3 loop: CASVTLAGYNEQFF.

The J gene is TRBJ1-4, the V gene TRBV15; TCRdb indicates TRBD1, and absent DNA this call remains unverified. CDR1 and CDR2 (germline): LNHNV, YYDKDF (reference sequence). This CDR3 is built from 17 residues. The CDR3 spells CATSRVWGTGKNEKLFF.

The chain's CDR3 is CASSPAVAEAFF. The genes are TRBV7-2 and TRBJ1-1. The CDR3 runs to 12 residues. Germline V gives CDR1 SGHTA, CDR2 FQGNSA.

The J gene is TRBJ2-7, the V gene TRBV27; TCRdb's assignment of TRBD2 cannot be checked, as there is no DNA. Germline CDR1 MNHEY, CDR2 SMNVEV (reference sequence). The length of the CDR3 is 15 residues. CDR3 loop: CASSLSPGLAYEQYF.

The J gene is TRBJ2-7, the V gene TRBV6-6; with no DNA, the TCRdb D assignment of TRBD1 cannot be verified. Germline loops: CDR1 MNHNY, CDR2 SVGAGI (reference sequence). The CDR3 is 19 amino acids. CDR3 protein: CASSYNRGGAYVNSYEQYF.

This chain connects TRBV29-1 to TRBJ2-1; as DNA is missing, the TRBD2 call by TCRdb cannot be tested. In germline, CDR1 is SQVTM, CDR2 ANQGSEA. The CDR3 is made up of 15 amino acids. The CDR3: CSVVGRGGVYNEQFF.

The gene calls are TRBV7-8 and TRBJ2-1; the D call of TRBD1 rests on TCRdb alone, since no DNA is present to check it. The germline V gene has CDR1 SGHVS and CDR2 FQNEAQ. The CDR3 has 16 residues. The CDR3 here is CASSLWGTGGMDEQFF.

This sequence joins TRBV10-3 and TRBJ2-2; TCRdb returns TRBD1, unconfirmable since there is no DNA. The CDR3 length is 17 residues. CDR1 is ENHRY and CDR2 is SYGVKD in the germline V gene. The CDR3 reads CAISESSDRVKGGELFF.

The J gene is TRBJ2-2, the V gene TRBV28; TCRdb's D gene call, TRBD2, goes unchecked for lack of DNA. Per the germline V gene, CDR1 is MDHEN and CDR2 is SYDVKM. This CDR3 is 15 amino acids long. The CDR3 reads CASSPMKGLTGELFF.

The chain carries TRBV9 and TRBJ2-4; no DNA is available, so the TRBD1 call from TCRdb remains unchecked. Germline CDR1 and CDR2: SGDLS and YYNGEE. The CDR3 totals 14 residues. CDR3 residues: CASSPGQDKNIQYF.

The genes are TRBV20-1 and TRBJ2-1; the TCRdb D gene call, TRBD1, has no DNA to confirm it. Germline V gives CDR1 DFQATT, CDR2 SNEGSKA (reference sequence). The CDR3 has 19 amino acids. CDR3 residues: CSAARPARGLSRNYNEQFF.

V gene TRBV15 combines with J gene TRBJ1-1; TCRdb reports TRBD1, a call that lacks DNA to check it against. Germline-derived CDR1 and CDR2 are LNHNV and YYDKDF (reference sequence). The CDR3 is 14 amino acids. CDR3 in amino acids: CATRDRDMDTEAFF.

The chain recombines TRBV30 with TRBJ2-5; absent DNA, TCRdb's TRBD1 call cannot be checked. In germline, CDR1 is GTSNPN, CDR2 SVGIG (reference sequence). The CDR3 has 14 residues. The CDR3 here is CAWNSGAGLWAQYF.

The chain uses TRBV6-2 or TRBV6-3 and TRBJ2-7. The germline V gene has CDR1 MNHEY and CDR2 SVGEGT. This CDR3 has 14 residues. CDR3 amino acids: CASSYNVGAYEQYF.

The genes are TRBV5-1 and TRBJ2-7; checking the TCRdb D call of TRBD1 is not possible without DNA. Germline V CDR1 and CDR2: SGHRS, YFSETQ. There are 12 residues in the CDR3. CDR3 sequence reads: CASRQGAGEQYF.

The CDR3 here is CASAWGQGGTDTQYF. The J gene is TRBJ2-3, the V gene TRBV19; TCRdb names TRBD1, which stays unverified in the absence of DNA. The CDR3 loop spans 15 amino acids. Looked up from germline, CDR1 is LNHDA and CDR2 is SQIVND (reference sequence).

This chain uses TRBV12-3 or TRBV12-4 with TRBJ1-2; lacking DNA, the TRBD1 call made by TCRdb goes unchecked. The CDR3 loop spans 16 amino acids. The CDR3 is CASTIAVGGRDYGYTF.

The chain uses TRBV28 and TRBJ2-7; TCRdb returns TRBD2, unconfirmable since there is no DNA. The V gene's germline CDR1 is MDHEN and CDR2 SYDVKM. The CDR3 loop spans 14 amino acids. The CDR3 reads CASSLNSGTDEQYF. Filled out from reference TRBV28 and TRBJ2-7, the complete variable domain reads DVKVTQSSRYLVKRTGEKVFLECVQDMDHENMFWYRQDPGLGLRLIYFSYDVKMKEKGDIPEGYSVSREKKERFSLILESASTNQTSMYLCASSLNSGTDEQYFGPGTRLTVT.

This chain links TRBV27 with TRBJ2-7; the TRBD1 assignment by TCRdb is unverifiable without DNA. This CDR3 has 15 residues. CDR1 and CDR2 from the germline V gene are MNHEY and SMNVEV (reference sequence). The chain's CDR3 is CASSLYTGSSYEQYF.

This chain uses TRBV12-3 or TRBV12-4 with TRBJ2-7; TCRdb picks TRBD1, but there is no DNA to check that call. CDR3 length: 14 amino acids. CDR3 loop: CASSLGQLVYEQYF.

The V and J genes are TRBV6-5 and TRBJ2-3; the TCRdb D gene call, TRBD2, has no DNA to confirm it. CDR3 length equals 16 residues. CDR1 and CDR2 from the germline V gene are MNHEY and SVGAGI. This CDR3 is CASSTGTRWRGDTQYF.